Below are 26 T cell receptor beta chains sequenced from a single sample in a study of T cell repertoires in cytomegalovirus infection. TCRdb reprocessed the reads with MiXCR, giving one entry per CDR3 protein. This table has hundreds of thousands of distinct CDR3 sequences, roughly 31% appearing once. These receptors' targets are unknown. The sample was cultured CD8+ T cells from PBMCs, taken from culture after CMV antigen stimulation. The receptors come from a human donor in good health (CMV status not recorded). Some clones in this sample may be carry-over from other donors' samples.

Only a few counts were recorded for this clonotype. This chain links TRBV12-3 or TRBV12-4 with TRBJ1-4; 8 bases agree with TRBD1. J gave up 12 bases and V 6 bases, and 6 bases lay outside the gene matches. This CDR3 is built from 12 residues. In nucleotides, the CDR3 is TGTGCCAGCAGGATGGGACAGGATGAACTGTTTTTT. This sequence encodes CASRMGQDELFF.

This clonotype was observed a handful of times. The CDR3 region has the DNA TGTGCCACCAGCAGAGAACCCCTCAATCAGCCCCAGCATTTT. Its translation: CATSREPLNQPQHF. The chain couples TRBV15 to TRBJ1-5, with D hard to call. Germline assignment: CDR1 LNHNV and CDR2 YYDKDF (reference sequence). Between the trimmed V and J ends, which lost 0 bases and 3 bases, there was a span of 6 bases. The CDR3 spans 14 residues. Drawing the rest from reference TRBV15 and TRBJ1-5, the complete variable domain is DAMVIQNPRYQVTQFGKPVTLSCSQTLNHNVMYWYQQKSSQAPKLLFHYYDKDFNNEADTPDNFQSRRPNTSFCFLDIRSPGLGDTAMYLCATSREPLNQPQHFGDGTRLSIL.

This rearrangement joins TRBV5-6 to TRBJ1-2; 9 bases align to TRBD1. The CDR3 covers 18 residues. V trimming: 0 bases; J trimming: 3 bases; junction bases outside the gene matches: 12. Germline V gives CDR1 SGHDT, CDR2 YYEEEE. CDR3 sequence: CASSLDVYRGRGDYGYTF. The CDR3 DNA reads TGTGCCAGCAGCTTGGATGTTTACAGGGGGCGCGGAGACTATGGCTACACCTTC.

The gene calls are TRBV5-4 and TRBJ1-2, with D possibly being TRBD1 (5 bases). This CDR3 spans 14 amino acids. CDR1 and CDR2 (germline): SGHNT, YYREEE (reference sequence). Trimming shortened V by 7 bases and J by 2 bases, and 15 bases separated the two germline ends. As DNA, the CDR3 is TGTGCCAGCGGCCCGCAAGGGGAAAACTATGGCTACACCTTC. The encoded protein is CASGPQGENYGYTF.

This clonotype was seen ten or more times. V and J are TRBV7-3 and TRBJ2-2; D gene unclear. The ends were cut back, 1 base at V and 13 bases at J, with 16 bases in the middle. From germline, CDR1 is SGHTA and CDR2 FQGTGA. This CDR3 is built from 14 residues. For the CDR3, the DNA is TGTGCCAGCAGCTTAAGTGGGTCTACCTTTGGGCTGTTTTTT. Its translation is CASSLSGSTFGLFF.

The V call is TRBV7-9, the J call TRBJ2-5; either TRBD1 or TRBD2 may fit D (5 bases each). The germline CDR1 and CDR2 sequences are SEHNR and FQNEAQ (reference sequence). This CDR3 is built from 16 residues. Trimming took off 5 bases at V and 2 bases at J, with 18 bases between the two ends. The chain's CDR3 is CASSGEGTDVQETQYF. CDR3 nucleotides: TGTGCCAGCAGCGGCGAAGGGACCGACGTACAAGAGACCCAGTACTTC. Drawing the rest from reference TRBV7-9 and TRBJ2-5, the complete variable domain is DTGVSQNPRHKITKRGQNVTFRCDPISEHNRLYWYRQTLGQGPEFLTYFQNEAQLEKSRLLSDRFSAERPKGSFSTLEIQRTEQGDSAMYLCASSGEGTDVQETQYFGPGTRLLVL.

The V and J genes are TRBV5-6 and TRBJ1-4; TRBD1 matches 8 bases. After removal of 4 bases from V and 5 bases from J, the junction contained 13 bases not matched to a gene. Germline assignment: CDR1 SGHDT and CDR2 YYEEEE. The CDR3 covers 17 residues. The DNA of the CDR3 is TGTGCCAGCAGCCCTACGACAGGGGAAGGGCCCAATGAAAAACTGTTTTTT. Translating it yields CASSPTTGEGPNEKLFF.

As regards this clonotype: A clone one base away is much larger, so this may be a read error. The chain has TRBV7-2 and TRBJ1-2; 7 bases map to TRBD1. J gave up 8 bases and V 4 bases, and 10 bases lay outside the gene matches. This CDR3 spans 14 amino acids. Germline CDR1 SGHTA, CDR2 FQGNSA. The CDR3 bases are TGTGCCAGCAGCTCCGGCGCGGGGACAGAAGGCTACACCTTC. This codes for CASSSGAGTEGYTF.

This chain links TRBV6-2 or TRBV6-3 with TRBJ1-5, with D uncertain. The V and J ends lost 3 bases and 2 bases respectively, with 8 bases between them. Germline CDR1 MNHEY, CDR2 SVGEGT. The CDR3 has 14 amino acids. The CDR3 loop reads CASSYQQGNQPQHF. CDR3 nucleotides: TGTGCCAGCAGTTATCAACAAGGCAATCAGCCCCAGCATTTT.

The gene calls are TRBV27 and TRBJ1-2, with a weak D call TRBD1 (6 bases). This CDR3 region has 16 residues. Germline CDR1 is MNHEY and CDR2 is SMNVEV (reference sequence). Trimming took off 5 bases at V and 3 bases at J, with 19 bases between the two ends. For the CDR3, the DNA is TGTGCCAGCAGTAGCCTCACAGGGCATTGGGACTATGGCTACACCTTC. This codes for CASSSLTGHWDYGYTF.

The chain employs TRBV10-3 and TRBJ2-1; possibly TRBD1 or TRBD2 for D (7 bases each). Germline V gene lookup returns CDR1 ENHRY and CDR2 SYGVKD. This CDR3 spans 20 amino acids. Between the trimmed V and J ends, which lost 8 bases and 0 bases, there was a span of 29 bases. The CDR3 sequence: CAIQGGTGSREGASYNEQFF. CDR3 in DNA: TGTGCCATCCAGGGAGGAACAGGGTCGAGGGAGGGGGCCTCCTACAATGAGCAGTTCTTC.

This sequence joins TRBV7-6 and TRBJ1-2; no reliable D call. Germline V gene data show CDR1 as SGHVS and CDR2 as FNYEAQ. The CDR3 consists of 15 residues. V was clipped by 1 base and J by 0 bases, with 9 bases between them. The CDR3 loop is CASSLGRNPNYGYTF. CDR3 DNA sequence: TGTGCCAGCAGCTTAGGGCGGAATCCTAACTATGGCTACACCTTC. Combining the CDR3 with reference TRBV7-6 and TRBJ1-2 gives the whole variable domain GAGVSQSPRYKVTKRGQDVALRCDPISGHVSLYWYRQALGQGPEFLTYFNYEAQQDKSGLPNDRFSAERPEGSISTLTIQRTEQRDSAMYRCASSLGRNPNYGYTFGSGTRLTVV.

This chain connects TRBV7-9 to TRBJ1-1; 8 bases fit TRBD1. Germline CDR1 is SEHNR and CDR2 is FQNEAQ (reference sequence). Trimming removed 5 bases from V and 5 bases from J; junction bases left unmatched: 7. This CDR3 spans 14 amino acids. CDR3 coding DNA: TGTGCCAGCAGCGGACAGGGAATACGAACTGAAGCTTTCTTT. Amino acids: CASSGQGIRTEAFF.

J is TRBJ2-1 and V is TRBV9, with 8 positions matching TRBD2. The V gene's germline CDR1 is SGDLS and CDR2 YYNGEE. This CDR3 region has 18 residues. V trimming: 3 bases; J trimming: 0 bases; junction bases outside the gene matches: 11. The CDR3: CASSAGGGGPLSYNEQFF. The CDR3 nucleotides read TGTGCCAGCAGCGCGGGAGGGGGGGGGCCCCTCTCCTACAATGAGCAGTTCTTC.

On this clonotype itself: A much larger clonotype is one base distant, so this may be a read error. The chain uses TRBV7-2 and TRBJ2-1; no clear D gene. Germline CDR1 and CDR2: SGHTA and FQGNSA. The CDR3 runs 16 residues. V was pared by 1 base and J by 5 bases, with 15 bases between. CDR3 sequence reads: CASSLGVWIPNNEQFF. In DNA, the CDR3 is TGTGCCAGCAGCTTAGGGGTGTGGATTCCCAACAATGAGCAGTTCTTC.

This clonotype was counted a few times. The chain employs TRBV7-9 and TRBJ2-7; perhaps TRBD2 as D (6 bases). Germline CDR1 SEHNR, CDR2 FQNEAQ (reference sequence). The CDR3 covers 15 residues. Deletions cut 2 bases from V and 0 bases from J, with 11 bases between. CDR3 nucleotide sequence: TGTGCCAGCAGCTTAAACGGGGGAAGCTCCTACGAGCAGTACGTC. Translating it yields CASSLNGGSSYEQYV.

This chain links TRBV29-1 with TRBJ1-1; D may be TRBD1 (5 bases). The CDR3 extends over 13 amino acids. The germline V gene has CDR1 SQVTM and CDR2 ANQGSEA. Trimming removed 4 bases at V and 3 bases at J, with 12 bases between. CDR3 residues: CSVGDRVYTEAFF. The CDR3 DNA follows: TGCAGCGTTGGCGACAGAGTCTACACTGAAGCTTTCTTT.

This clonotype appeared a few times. Here the CDR3 reads CASSSPNQETQYF. For the CDR3, the DNA is TGTGCCAGCAGCTCCCCTAATCAAGAGACCCAGTACTTC. The chain combines TRBV7-9 with TRBJ2-5; D is unclear. Germline CDR1 reads SEHNR; CDR2 reads FQNEAQ (reference sequence). Trimming removed 4 bases at V and 2 bases at J, with 8 bases between. This CDR3 region has 13 residues.

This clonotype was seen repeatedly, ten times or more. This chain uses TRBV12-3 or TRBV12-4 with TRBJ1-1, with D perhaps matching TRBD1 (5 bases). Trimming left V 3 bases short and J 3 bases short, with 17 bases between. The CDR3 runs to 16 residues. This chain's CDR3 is CASSLPPVGEDTEAFF. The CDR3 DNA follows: TGTGCCAGCAGTTTGCCCCCGGTGGGGGAGGACACTGAAGCTTTCTTT.

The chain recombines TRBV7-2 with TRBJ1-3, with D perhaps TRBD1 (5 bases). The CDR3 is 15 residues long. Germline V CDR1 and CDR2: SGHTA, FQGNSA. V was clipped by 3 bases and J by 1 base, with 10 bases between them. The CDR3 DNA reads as TGTGCCAGCAGCTTCGACACAGGTTCTGGAAACACCATATATTTT. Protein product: CASSFDTGSGNTIYF.

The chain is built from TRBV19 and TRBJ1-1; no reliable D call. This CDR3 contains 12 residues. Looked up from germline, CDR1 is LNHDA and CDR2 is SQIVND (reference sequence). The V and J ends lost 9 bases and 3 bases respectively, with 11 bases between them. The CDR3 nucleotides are TGTGCCAGCCGACCGCCACACACTGAAGCTTTCTTT. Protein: CASRPPHTEAFF.

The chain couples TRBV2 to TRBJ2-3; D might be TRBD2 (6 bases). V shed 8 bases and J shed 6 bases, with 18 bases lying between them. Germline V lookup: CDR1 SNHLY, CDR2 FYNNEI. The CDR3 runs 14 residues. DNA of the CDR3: TGTGCCAGCGTGGGGACTCCCGGGTGGGATACGCAGTATTTT. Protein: CASVGTPGWDTQYF.

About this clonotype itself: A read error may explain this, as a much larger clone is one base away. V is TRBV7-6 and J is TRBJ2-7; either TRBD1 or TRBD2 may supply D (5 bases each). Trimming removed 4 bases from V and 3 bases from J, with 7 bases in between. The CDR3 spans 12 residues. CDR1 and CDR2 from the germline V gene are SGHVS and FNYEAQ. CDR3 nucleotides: TGTGCCAGCAGCTGGGACGACTACGAGCAGTACTTC. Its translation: CASSWDDYEQYF.

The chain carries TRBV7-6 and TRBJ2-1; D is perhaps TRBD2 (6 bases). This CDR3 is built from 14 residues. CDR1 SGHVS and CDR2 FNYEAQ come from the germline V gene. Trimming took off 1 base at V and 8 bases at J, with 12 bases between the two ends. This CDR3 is CASSLGWAGYEQFF. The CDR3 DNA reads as TGTGCCAGCAGCTTAGGGTGGGCGGGATATGAGCAGTTCTTC.

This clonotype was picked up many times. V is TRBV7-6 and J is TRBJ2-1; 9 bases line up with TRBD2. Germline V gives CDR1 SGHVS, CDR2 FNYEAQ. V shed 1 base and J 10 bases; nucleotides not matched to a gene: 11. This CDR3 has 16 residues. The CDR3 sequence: CASSLGGLAGLGEQFF. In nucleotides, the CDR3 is TGTGCCAGCAGCTTAGGAGGCCTAGCGGGGCTAGGGGAGCAGTTCTTC.

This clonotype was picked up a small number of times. The CDR3 DNA follows: TGTGCCAGCAGTTTCTTCCCGGGGGACTCAGCTTTCTTT. It translates to CASSFFPGDSAFF. This rearrangement joins TRBV27 to TRBJ1-1; a weak D match, TRBD1 (5 bases). The ends were cut back, 3 bases at V and 10 bases at J, with 15 bases in the middle. CDR1 and CDR2 from the germline V gene are MNHEY and SMNVEV (reference sequence). CDR3 size: 13 residues.